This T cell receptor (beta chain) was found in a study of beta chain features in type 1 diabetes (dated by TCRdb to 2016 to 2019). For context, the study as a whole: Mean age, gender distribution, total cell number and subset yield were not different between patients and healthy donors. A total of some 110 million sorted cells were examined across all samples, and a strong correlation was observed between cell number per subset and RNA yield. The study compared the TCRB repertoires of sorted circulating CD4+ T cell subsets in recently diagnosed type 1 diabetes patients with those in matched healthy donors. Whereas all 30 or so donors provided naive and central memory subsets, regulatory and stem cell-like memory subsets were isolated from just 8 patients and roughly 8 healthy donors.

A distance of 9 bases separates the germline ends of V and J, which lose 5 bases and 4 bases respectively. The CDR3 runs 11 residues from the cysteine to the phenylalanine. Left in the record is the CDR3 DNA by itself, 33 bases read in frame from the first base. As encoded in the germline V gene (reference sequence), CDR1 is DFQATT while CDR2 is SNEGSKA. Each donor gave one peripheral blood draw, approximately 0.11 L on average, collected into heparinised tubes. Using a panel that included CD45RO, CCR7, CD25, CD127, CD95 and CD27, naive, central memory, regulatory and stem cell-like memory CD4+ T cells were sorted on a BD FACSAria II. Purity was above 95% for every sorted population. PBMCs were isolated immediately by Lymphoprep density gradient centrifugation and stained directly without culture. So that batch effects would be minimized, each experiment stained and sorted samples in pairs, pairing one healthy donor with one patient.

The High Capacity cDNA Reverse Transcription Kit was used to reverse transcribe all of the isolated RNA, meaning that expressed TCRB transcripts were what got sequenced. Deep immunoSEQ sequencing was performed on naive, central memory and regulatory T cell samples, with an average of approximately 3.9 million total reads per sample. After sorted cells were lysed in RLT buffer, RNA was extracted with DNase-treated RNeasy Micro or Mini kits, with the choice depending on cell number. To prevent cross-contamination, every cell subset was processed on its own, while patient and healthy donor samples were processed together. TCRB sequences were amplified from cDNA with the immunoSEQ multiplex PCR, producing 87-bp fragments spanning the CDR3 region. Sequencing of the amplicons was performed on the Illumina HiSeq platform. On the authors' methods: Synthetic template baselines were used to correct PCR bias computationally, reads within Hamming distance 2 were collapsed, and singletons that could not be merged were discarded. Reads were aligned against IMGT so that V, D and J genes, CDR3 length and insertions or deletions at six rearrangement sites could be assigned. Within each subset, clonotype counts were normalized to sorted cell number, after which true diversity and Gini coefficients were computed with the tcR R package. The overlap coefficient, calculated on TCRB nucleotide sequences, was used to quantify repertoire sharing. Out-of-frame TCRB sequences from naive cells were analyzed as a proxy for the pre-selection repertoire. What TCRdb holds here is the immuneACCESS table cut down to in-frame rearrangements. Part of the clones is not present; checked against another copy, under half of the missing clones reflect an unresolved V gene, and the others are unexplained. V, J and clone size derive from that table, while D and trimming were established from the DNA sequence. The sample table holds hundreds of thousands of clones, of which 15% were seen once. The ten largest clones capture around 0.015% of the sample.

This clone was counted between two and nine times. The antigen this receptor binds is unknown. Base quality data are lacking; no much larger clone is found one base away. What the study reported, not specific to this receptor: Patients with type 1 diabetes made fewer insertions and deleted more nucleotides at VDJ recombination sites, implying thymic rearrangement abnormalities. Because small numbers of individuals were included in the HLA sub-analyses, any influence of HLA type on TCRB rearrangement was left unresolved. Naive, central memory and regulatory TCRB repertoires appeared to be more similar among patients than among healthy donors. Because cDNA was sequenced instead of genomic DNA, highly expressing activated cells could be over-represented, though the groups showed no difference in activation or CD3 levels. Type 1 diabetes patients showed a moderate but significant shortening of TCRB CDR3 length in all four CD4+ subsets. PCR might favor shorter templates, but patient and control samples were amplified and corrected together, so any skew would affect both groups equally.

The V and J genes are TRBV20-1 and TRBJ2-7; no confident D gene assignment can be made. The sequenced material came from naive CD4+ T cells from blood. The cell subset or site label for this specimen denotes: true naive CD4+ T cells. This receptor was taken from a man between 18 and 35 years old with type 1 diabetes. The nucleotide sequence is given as TGCAGTGCTCTTTCAACTTACGAGCAGTACTTC. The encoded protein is CSALSTYEQYF.